These T cell receptor beta chains were read from a single sample in a study of blood T cell repertoires in COVID-19. Repertoires were generated with immunoSEQ multiplex PCR, while TCRdb's copy carries only in-frame clones and drops some. This sample has about 120,000 clones; around 89% occur once, and the top ten carry 19%. Input material: peripheral blood. Source of these receptors: a human donor with acute or convalescent COVID-19. The donor label of this sample is uncertain. CDR3s include the opening cysteine and the closing phenylalanine or tryptophan. The order of the fields is V gene, clone size, J gene, D gene, CDR3 protein, CDR3 DNA. D genes are given only for firm matches. Part of the rows lack a size; the others show once, few, many or a class for expanded clones.

TRBV5-6	.	TRBJ2-7	TRBD2	CASSWVGTNYEQYF	TGTGCCAGCAGCTGGGTCGGGACTAACTACGAGCAGTACTTC
TRBV6-5	.	TRBJ2-1	TRBD1	CASGTGVYNEQFF	TGTGCCAGTGGGACAGGGGTCTACAATGAGCAGTTCTTC
TRBV7-9	.	TRBJ2-1	TRBD2	CASRQLGLAAGHEQFF	TGTGCCAGCAGGCAGCTGGGGCTAGCAGCGGGACATGAGCAGTTCTTC
TRBV2	once	TRBJ1-2	.	CAIGLLQGYYGYTF	TGTGCCATCGGCCTTCTCCAGGGGTACTATGGCTACACCTTC
TRBV27	.	TRBJ1-2	.	CASSSPGDGRGYTF	TGTGCCAGCAGTTCACCGGGGGATGGTCGGGGCTACACCTTC
TRBV6-2/TRBV6-3	.	TRBJ2-1	TRBD2	CASSSQPGLAGSYNEQFF	TGTGCCAGCAGTTCTCAACCCGGACTAGCGGGTTCTTACAATGAGCAGTTCTTC
TRBV28	.	TRBJ1-2	.	CASSSGQSLGGYTF	TGTGCCAGCAGTTCCGGACAGTCGCTGGGGGGCTACACCTTC
TRBV10-3	once	TRBJ1-5	.	CAIRGGSNQPQHF	TGTGCCATCAGAGGGGGTAGCAATCAGCCCCAGCATTTT
TRBV5-1	.	TRBJ2-1	.	CASSLVAGGEYNEQFF	TGCGCCAGCAGCTTGGTTGCCGGGGGAGAATACAATGAGCAGTTCTTC
TRBV7-3	.	TRBJ2-3	.	CASSFAGSTDTQYF	TGTGCCAGCAGCTTTGCGGGGAGCACAGATACGCAGTATTTT
TRBV14	.	TRBJ2-7	TRBD2	CASSQDLVAGSGSYEQYF	TGTGCCAGCAGCCAAGACTTGGTAGCGGGGTCCGGGTCCTACGAGCAGTACTTC
TRBV12-3/TRBV12-4	.	TRBJ2-7	.	CATQLTRGSEQYF	TGTGCCACCCAACTTACAAGAGGATCCGAGCAGTACTTC
TRBV7-9	.	TRBJ2-7	TRBD1	CASSPGQGALYEQYF	TGTGCCAGCAGCCCGGGACAGGGGGCGCTCTACGAGCAGTACTTC
TRBV4-3	.	TRBJ1-1	.	CASSLRGQGNTEAFF	TGCGCCAGCAGCTTAAGAGGTCAGGGGAACACTGAAGCTTTCTTT
TRBV28	.	TRBJ2-1	.	CASSSRQKEFF	TGTGCCAGCAGTTCACGACAGAAGGAGTTCTTC
TRBV10-3	.	TRBJ1-2	.	CAIGAGKNYGYTF	TGTGCCATCGGGGCTGGCAAAAACTATGGCTACACCTTC
TRBV20-1	once	TRBJ2-1	TRBD2	CSASQAGGNYNEQFF	TGCAGTGCTAGTCAAGCGGGAGGGAATTACAATGAGCAGTTCTTC
TRBV7-2	.	TRBJ2-7	.	CASSPGTSYEQYF	TGTGCCAGCAGTCCCGGGACTTCCTACGAGCAGTACTTC
TRBV6-6	.	TRBJ1-2	TRBD1	CASSRDSAGGWVNGYTF	TGTGCCAGCAGCCGAGATTCCGCAGGGGGTTGGGTTAATGGCTACACCTTC
TRBV6-5	.	TRBJ1-1	TRBD1	CASSDRGRENTEAFF	TGTGCCAGCAGCGACAGGGGAAGGGAGAACACTGAAGCTTTCTTT
TRBV3-1/TRBV3-2	few	TRBJ2-7	.	CASSQGPAGAYEQYF	TGTGCCAGCAGCCAAGGCCCGGCAGGCGCCTACGAGCAGTACTTC
TRBV19	.	TRBJ1-4	.	CASSSNRVQEKLFF	TGTGCCAGTAGTTCGAACAGGGTTCAAGAAAAACTGTTTTTT
TRBV28	.	TRBJ2-2	TRBD2	CASNGRGGSNTGELFF	TGTGCCAGCAACGGGAGAGGCGGGAGTAACACCGGGGAGCTGTTTTTT
TRBV5-1	.	TRBJ2-1	TRBD2	CASSLWGGNEQFF	TGCGCCAGCAGCTTGTGGGGAGGGAATGAGCAGTTCTTC
TRBV9	.	TRBJ2-3	.	CASSVSPGDTQYF	TGTGCCAGCAGCGTAAGCCCCGGGGATACGCAGTATTTT
TRBV9	.	TRBJ2-5	.	CASSVGGLAGQETQYF	TGTGCCAGCAGCGTAGGGGGGCTAGCAGGACAAGAGACCCAGTACTTC
TRBV2	many	TRBJ1-3	TRBD1	CASSEGTGGSGNTIYF	TGTGCCAGCAGCGAAGGGACAGGGGGCAGTGGAAACACCATATATTTT
TRBV5-6	.	TRBJ2-2	.	CASSLSKAGSGGELFF	TGTGCCAGCAGCTTGAGCAAGGCGGGGTCAGGAGGGGAGCTGTTTTTT
TRBV4-3	.	TRBJ1-6	.	CASSPKGGVDSPLHF	TGCGCCAGCAGCCCCAAGGGAGGCGTTGATTCACCCCTCCACTTT
TRBV28	.	TRBJ1-1	.	CASSGETEAFF	TGTGCCAGCTCAGGGGAGACTGAAGCTTTCTTT
TRBV7-9	once	TRBJ1-2	.	CAFTPESSNYGYTF	TGTGCCTTCACCCCCGAGTCGTCAAACTATGGCTACACCTTC
TRBV11-2	.	TRBJ1-1	.	CASSFTLRGFDTEAFF	TGTGCCAGCAGCTTCACCCTCCGGGGGTTTGACACTGAAGCTTTCTTT
TRBV19	.	TRBJ1-5	.	CASTSDPHQPGGTYQPQHF	TGTGCCAGTACCTCCGACCCTCACCAGCCGGGGGGGACTTATCAGCCCCAGCATTTT
TRBV4-3	.	TRBJ2-7	TRBD2	CASSQQAGGQWGPYF	TGCGCCAGCAGCCAACAAGCGGGGGGGCAATGGGGTCCGTACTTC
TRBV7-9	.	TRBJ2-3	.	CASSPTSDTQYF	TGTGCCAGCAGCCCTACTAGCGATACGCAGTATTTT
TRBV25-1	once	TRBJ1-4	TRBD1	CASSEGRGRLGEKLFF	TGTGCCAGCAGTGAAGGAAGGGGGCGCCTGGGTGAAAAACTGTTTTTT
TRBV30	.	TRBJ2-2	.	CAWGPGGSGTGELFF	TGTGCCTGGGGCCCTGGGGGGTCGGGGACCGGGGAGCTGTTTTTT
TRBV7-9	.	TRBJ1-2	.	CASSLAEAGYTF	TGTGCCAGCAGCTTAGCTGAAGCTGGCTACACCTTC
TRBV4-2	few	TRBJ2-2	TRBD2	CASTLAGGPNTGELFF	TGTGCCAGCACCTTAGCGGGAGGACCGAACACCGGGGAGCTGTTTTTT
TRBV28	.	TRBJ2-6	.	CASKGLGANVLTF	TGTGCCAGCAAGGGGCTTGGGGCCAACGTCCTGACTTTC
TRBV19	.	TRBJ1-5	.	CASSIPGNSNQPQHF	TGTGCCAGTAGTATTCCCGGGAATAGCAATCAGCCCCAGCATTTT
TRBV6-5	.	TRBJ1-3	.	CASSYSYVSGNTIYF	TGTGCCAGCAGTTACAGCTACGTCTCTGGAAACACCATATATTTT
TRBV11-2	.	TRBJ2-5	TRBD2	CASSQGLAANQETQYF	TGTGCCAGCAGCCAGGGACTAGCGGCAAACCAAGAGACCCAGTACTTC
TRBV2	.	TRBJ1-5	TRBD1	CASNPRRGDISNQPQHF	TGTGCCAGCAACCCTCGCAGGGGGGATATTAGCAATCAGCCCCAGCATTTT
TRBV18	.	TRBJ1-4	TRBD1	CASSFGQVKNEKLFF	TGTGCCAGCTCATTCGGACAGGTTAAGAATGAAAAACTGTTTTTT
TRBV20-1	once	TRBJ2-1	TRBD2	CSASSGGRAGDEQFF	TGCAGTGCTAGTTCTGGCGGGAGGGCTGGGGATGAGCAGTTCTTC
TRBV27	.	TRBJ1-1	TRBD1	CASSFGDRAYTEAFF	TGTGCCAGCAGTTTTGGGGACAGGGCATATACTGAAGCTTTCTTT
TRBV4-1	once	TRBJ2-5	TRBD1	CASSQDPGTAKETQYF	TGCGCCAGCAGCCAAGACCCCGGGACAGCTAAAGAGACCCAGTACTTC
TRBV7-2	.	TRBJ1-4	TRBD1	CASSPLKPGQGGKLFF	TGTGCCAGCAGCCCGCTGAAACCGGGACAGGGGGGAAAACTGTTTTTT